The sample holds many counts of the clone carrying this T cell receptor beta chain. Germline V CDR1 and CDR2: SEHNR, FQNEAQ (reference sequence). V shed 2 bases and J shed 5 bases, with 15 bases lying between them. The CDR3 sequence is 15 residues long. These data are taken from a study of Graves' ophthalmopathy and Graves' hyperthyroidism. Amplified TCR beta CDR3 regions were obtained using RNA transcripts as template. HTBI primers primed a first-round RT-PCR, and a second-round multiplex PCR followed. One entry per CDR3 protein, called by TCRdb with MiXCR from the multiplex PCR reads. The sample lists around 1,000,000 distinct CDR3 sequences; about 38% were seen once.

The TCR was taken from an adult man with Graves' hyperthyroidism. The chain has TRBV7-9 and TRBJ1-1; D possibly corresponds to TRBD1 (6 bases). The sample consisted of peripheral blood or thyroid tissue (not recorded which). The DNA for the CDR3 is TGTGCCAGCAGCTTAAGTATGTCGGGGGCAACTGAAGCTTTCTTT. It translates to CASSLSMSGATEAFF.